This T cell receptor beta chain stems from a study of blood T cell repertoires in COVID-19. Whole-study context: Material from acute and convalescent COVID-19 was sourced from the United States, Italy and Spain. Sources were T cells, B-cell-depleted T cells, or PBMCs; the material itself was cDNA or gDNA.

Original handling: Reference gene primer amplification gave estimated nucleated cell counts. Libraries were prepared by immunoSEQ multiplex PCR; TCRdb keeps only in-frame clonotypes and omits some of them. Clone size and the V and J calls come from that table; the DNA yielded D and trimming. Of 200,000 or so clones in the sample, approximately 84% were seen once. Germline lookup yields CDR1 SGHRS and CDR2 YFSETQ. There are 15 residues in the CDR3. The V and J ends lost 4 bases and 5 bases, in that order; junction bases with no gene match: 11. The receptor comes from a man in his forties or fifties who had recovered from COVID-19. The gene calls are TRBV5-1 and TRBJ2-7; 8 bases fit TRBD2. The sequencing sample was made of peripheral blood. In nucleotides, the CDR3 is TGCGCCAGCAGCAAGCCCTCGGGGGGGCCACACGAGCAGTACTTC. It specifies CASSKPSGGPHEQYF.